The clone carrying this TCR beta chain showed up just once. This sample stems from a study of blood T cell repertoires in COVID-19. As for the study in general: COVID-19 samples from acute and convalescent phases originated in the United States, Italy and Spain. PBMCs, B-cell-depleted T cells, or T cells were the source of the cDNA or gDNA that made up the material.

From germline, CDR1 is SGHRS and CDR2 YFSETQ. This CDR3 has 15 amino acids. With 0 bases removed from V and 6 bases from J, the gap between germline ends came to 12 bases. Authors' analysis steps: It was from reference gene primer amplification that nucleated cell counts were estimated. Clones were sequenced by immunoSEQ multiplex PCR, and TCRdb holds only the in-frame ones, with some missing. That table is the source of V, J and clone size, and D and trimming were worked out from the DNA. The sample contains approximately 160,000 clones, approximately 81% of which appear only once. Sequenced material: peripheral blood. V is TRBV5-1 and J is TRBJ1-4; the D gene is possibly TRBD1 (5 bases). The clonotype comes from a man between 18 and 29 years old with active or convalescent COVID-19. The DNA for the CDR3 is TGCGCCAGCAGCTTGGATGGGGGGATGGATGAAAAACTGTTTTTT. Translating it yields CASSLDGGMDEKLFF.